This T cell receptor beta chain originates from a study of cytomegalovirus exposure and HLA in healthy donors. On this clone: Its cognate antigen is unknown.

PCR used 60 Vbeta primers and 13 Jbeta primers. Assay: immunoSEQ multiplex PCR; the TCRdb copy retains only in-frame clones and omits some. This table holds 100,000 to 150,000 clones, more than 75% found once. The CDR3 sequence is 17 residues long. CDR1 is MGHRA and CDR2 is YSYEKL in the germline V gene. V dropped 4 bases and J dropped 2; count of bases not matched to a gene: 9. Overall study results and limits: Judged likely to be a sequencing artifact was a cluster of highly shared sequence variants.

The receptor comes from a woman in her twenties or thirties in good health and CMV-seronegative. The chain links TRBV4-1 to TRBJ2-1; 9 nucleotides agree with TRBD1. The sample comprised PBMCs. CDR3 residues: CASSPGGGQGTYNEQFF. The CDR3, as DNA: TGCGCCAGCAGCCCAGGCGGGGGACAGGGAACCTACAATGAGCAGTTCTTC.